These 11 T cell receptor beta chains originate from one sample sequenced in a study of blood T cell repertoires in COVID-19. This table comes from immunoSEQ multiplex PCR, and its TCRdb copy is limited to in-frame clones, with some not included. The table lists 110,000 to 150,000 clones, roughly 87% of them singletons. Material for sequencing was peripheral blood. Receptors originate from a man aged 65 to 79 with acute or convalescent COVID-19.

In its sample, this clone was seen a few times. The V call is TRBV7-9, the J call TRBJ1-6; D gene uncertain. Germline CDR1 is SEHNR and CDR2 is FQNEAQ (reference sequence). The CDR3 extends over 12 amino acids. Deletions cut 2 bases from V and 10 bases from J, with 6 bases between. CDR3 bases: TGTGCCAGCAGCTTACCAGGATCACCCCTCCACTTT. As protein: CASSLPGSPLHF.

This clone has just a few counts. The chain carries TRBV2 and TRBJ2-5; 9 bases line up with TRBD2. The CDR3 covers 18 residues. Losses at the gene ends were 2 bases for V and 7 bases for J; bases not matched to a gene: 17. Per the germline V gene, CDR1 is SNHLY and CDR2 is FYNNEI. DNA for the CDR3: TGTGCCAGCAGTGAAAGGTCAATAGCGGGGGCCTCGAAGGGGACCCAGTACTTC. Translating it yields CASSERSIAGASKGTQYF.

This chain joins TRBV9 and TRBJ2-5; weak D call: TRBD1 (5 bases). This CDR3 is 14 amino acids long. Germline loops: CDR1 SGDLS, CDR2 YYNGEE. Trimming took 0 bases from V and 5 from J, leaving 11 bases between them. CDR3 residues: CASSVGQGGETQYF. The CDR3 nucleotides are TGTGCCAGCAGCGTAGGCCAGGGTGGGGAGACCCAGTACTTC.

The rearrangement uses TRBV20-1 and TRBJ2-1; D might be TRBD1 (5 bases). V shed 2 bases and J shed 15 bases, with 14 bases lying between them. The CDR3 consists of 11 residues. Per germline, CDR1 DFQATT and CDR2 SNEGSKA (reference sequence). As DNA, the CDR3 is TGCAGTGCTAGATCGACAGCCCTGGCGTTCTTC. This encodes CSARSTALAFF.

V is TRBV7-2 and J is TRBJ2-3; 7 bases align to TRBD2. The CDR3 spans 15 residues. Germline values: CDR1 SGHTA, CDR2 FQGNSA. Trimming took 4 bases from V and 0 from J; bases not matched to a gene: 4. The CDR3 DNA is TGTGCCAGCAGCTCGTCACTAGCGAGCACAGATACGCAGTATTTT. Translated: CASSSSLASTDTQYF.

The rearrangement links TRBV6-5 to TRBJ1-1, with a weak D call TRBD1 (5 bases). This CDR3 has 13 amino acids. Germline V lookup: CDR1 MNHEY, CDR2 SVGAGI. Between the trimmed V and J ends, which lost 9 bases and 4 bases, there was a span of 15 bases. CDR3 amino acids: CASRQFFLTEAFF. The CDR3 nucleotides are TGTGCCAGTCGACAGTTTTTTCTCACTGAAGCTTTCTTT.

V usage is TRBV3-1 (or the pseudogene TRBV3-2) and J usage is TRBJ2-3; D is possibly TRBD2 (5 bases). CDR1 LGHDT and CDR2 YNNKEL come from the germline V gene (reference sequence). There are 14 residues in the CDR3. The V end was cut by 1 base, the J end by 6 bases, with 11 bases between. The CDR3 sequence is CASSQAGNWDTQYF. In DNA, the CDR3 is TGTGCCAGCAGCCAAGCCGGGAATTGGGATACGCAGTATTTT.

This chain uses TRBV5-1 with TRBJ1-6; D is ambiguous. Trimming shortened V by 0 bases and J by 6 bases, and 7 bases separated the two germline ends. Germline V gives CDR1 SGHRS, CDR2 YFSETQ. The CDR3 spans 14 residues. The CDR3 region is CASSLGQFNSPLHF. CDR3 nucleotides: TGCGCCAGCAGCTTGGGTCAGTTTAATTCACCCCTCCACTTT.

This clone was seen just once. The gene calls are TRBV7-9 and TRBJ2-1; 8 nucleotides align to TRBD2. The CDR3 extends over 15 amino acids. The germline gives CDR1 SEHNR, CDR2 FQNEAQ (reference sequence). J was trimmed by 3 bases and V by 8 bases; bases with no gene match: 9. The CDR3 DNA is TGTGCCAGCCAATGGGGTAGCGGGATCTACAATGAGCAGTTCTTC. Protein product: CASQWGSGIYNEQFF.

The chain links TRBV7-8 to TRBJ1-1; tentatively, D is TRBD1 (5 bases). Trimming pared 4 bases from V and 10 bases from J, leaving 13 bases between. The germline V gene has CDR1 SGHVS and CDR2 FQNEAQ. CDR3 length: 12 residues. The CDR3 DNA reads as TGTGCCAGCAGCTCCGGCCGGGACTTAGCTTTCTTT. Its translation: CASSSGRDLAFF. The full variable domain, in which reference TRBV7-8 and TRBJ1-1 provide the parts outside the CDR3, is GAGVSQSPRYKVAKRGQDVALRCDPISGHVSLFWYQQALGQGPEFLTYFQNEAQLDKSGLPSDRFFAERPEGSVSTLKIQRTQQEDSAVYLCASSSGRDLAFFGQGTRLTVV.

V gene TRBV29-1 combines with J gene TRBJ1-1; 9 positions match TRBD1. V lost 3 bases and J lost 0; bases outside the gene matches: 2. CDR3 length: 14 residues. In germline, CDR1 is SQVTM, CDR2 ANQGSEA. The CDR3: CSVEDRGLNTEAFF. In DNA form, the CDR3 reads TGCAGCGTTGAGGACAGGGGTTTGAACACTGAAGCTTTCTTT. The full variable domain, with the rest looked up from reference TRBV29-1 and TRBJ1-1, is SAVISQKPSRDICQRGTSLTIQCQVDSQVTMMFWYRQQPGQSLTLIATANQGSEATYESGFVIDKFPISRPNLTFSTLTVSNMSPEDSSIYLCSVEDRGLNTEAFFGQGTRLTVV.